A single sample gave rise to the 8 T cell receptor beta chains below, sequenced in a study of blood T cell repertoires in COVID-19. This table comes from immunoSEQ multiplex PCR, and its TCRdb copy is limited to in-frame clones, with some not included. The sample consists of under 250,000 clones, 92% of them appearing once. The sequenced sample consisted of peripheral blood. Source of these receptors: a man in his fifties or sixties with COVID-19, enrolled during active disease.

The chain carries TRBV24-1 and TRBJ1-1; maybe TRBD1 (6 bases). Germline V CDR1 and CDR2: KGHDR, SFDVKD. The ends were cut back, 10 bases at V and 5 bases at J, with 22 bases in the middle. CDR3 length: 15 amino acids. CDR3 nucleotide sequence: TGTGCCACGGGGGCGAGTGGGAGTACGTCGACTGAAGCTTTCTTT. This translates into CATGASGSTSTEAFF.

The DNA of the CDR3 is TGTGCCTGGAGTCCACGGGACAGAAACTATGGCTACACCTTC. Translated, it gives CAWSPRDRNYGYTF. The V gene is TRBV30, the J gene TRBJ1-2; TRBD1 aligns across 7 bases. The CDR3 runs to 14 residues. The germline V gene encodes CDR1 GTSNPN and CDR2 SVGIG (reference sequence). Germline trimming cut 2 bases from V and 2 bases from J; bases unmatched to any gene: 5.

The chain is built from TRBV28 and TRBJ2-1, with no clear D. The germline gives CDR1 MDHEN, CDR2 SYDVKM. The CDR3 covers 12 residues. V lost 2 bases, J lost 6 bases, and 5 bases lay in between. In DNA form, the CDR3 reads TGTGCCAGCAGTTTAAAGCCCAATGAGCAGTTCTTC. Translation: CASSLKPNEQFF.

This clone was observed a few times. The V call is TRBV27, the J call TRBJ2-7, with 9 bases aligning to TRBD1. Germline V gene data show CDR1 as MNHEY and CDR2 as SMNVEV (reference sequence). The ends lost 6 bases at V and 0 bases at J; junction bases unmatched: 3. The CDR3 runs to 14 residues. The CDR3 region is CASRDRGRSYEQYF. CDR3 DNA: TGTGCCAGCAGGGACAGGGGCCGCTCCTACGAGCAGTACTTC.

This chain connects TRBV28 to TRBJ2-1; 10 bases map to TRBD1. The V gene end was trimmed by 11 bases and the J gene end by 6 bases; junction bases not matched to a gene: 10. The CDR3 extends over 14 amino acids. The germline CDR1 and CDR2 sequences are MDHEN and SYDVKM. CDR3 sequence: CAGGTGAGLNEQFF. CDR3 in DNA: TGTGCCGGAGGGACAGGGGCAGGTCTCAATGAGCAGTTCTTC. The full variable domain, its missing parts supplied by reference TRBV28 and TRBJ2-1, is DVKVTQSSRYLVKRTGEKVFLECVQDMDHENMFWYRQDPGLGLRLIYFSYDVKMKEKGDIPEGYSVSREKKERFSLILESASTNQTSMYLCAGGTGAGLNEQFFGPGTRLTVL.

The rearrangement links TRBV30 to TRBJ2-1; D unclear. CDR3 length: 14 amino acids. Looked up from germline, CDR1 is GTSNPN and CDR2 is SVGIG (reference sequence). Between the trimmed V and J ends, which lost 4 bases and 4 bases, there was a span of 14 bases. Here the CDR3 DNA reads TGTGCCTGGACCTTCGGTTCCCCTTACAATGAGCAGTTCTTC. Translating gives CAWTFGSPYNEQFF.

The chain recombines TRBV19 with TRBJ2-7, with D perhaps matching TRBD1 (5 bases). The germline CDR1 and CDR2 sequences are LNHDA and SQIVND (reference sequence). The CDR3 contains 15 residues. V lost 1 base, J lost 2 bases, and 12 bases lay in between. In DNA form, the CDR3 reads TGTGCCAGTAGTATAGGGTCAGGGCCCACCTACGAGCAGTACTTC. Its protein is CASSIGSGPTYEQYF.

Points on this clone: Other DNA sequences in this sample translate to the same CDR3. V and J are TRBV18 and TRBJ1-1; D is ambiguous. This CDR3 has 13 residues. Trimming stripped 2 bases from V and 1 base from J, with 5 bases between. The germline V gene has CDR1 KGHSH and CDR2 LQKENI. The chain's CDR3 is CASSPSQNTEAFF. The CDR3 DNA follows: TGTGCCAGCTCACCATCACAGAACACTGAAGCTTTCTTT.